In this sample, the clone carrying this TCR beta chain turned up a few times. Its specificity is not known. Profiled with immunoSEQ multiplex PCR; TCRdb holds only in-frame clones, not every one. This sample has tens of thousands of clones; 88% occur once, and the top ten carry approximately 14%. The entry originates in a study of T cell responses to AZD1222 COVID-19 vaccine. Overall study findings and caveats: All repertoire sampling was performed exclusively after the peak T cell response. Possibly, clonal diversity was underestimated; donors were largely white British and included more females. The study identified only five to seven AZD1222 recipients as seropositive at baseline.

Trimming removed 4 bases from V and 1 base from J, with 14 bases in between. Germline V gives CDR1 PRHDT, CDR2 FYEKMQ (reference sequence). This CDR3 is built from 16 residues. The sample was peripheral blood, taken on day 0 of AZD1222 vaccination. The rearrangement links TRBV13 to TRBJ2-4; possibly TRBD2 for D (6 bases). The source is an adult in good health. The DNA of the CDR3 is TGTGCCAGCAGCTCCCAGCGGGTTTCGGCCAAAAACATTCAGTACTTC. Its protein product is CASSSQRVSAKNIQYF.